This record covers a single T cell receptor (beta chain). V lost 3 bases and J lost 4; bases outside the gene matches: 5. The V gene's germline CDR1 is LGHDT and CDR2 YNNKEL (reference sequence). The CDR3 totals 14 residues. The sample comes from a study of blood T cell repertoires in COVID-19. At the level of the study: Some COVID-19 samples were acute and others convalescent; all came from the United States, Italy and Spain. T cells, B-cell-depleted T cells, or PBMCs supplied cDNA or gDNA.

Authors' data handling: Amplification from reference gene primers served as the basis for estimated nucleated cell counts. Assay used: immunoSEQ multiplex PCR; TCRdb lists only in-frame clones, some missing. V and J calls and clone size are those listed in that table; D and trimming were worked out from the DNA. Counted here are a few hundred thousand clones, 80% to 90% occurring once; the ten biggest clones make up less than 5.5%. The cohort comprised adults aged about 18 to 90 years residing in 20 to 30 US areas. This rearrangement joins TRBV3-1 (or the pseudogene TRBV3-2) to TRBJ2-5, with 7 positions matching TRBD1. Sequenced material: PBMCs or T cells enriched from blood (not recorded which). This receptor was taken from a man aged 25-45 years who had recovered from COVID-19. CDR3 in DNA: TGTGCCAGCAGCCACAGACAGGGAGTAGAGACCCAGTACTTC. Amino acid sequence: CASSHRQGVETQYF.